Described below is a single TCR beta chain sequence and its context. The CDR3 is 17 amino acids. V was clipped by 0 bases and J by 5 bases, with 19 bases between them. Germline CDR1 reads LNHNV; CDR2 reads YYDKDF (reference sequence). This sample was included in a study of cytomegalovirus exposure and HLA in healthy donors. PCR was performed using 60 Vbeta and 13 Jbeta primers. TCRdb's copy holds only in-frame clones and misses some; the assay was immunoSEQ multiplex PCR. In all, the sample yields approximately 190,000 clones. Source material: PBMCs. The clonotype comes from a boy aged 5-17 years in good health and CMV-seronegative. This rearrangement joins TRBV15 to TRBJ2-5, with D perhaps TRBD2 (6 bases). CDR3 coding DNA: TGTGCCACCAGCAGAGATGGCGCGGGGCTAATACGGGAGACCCAGTACTTC. Residues: CATSRDGAGLIRETQYF.